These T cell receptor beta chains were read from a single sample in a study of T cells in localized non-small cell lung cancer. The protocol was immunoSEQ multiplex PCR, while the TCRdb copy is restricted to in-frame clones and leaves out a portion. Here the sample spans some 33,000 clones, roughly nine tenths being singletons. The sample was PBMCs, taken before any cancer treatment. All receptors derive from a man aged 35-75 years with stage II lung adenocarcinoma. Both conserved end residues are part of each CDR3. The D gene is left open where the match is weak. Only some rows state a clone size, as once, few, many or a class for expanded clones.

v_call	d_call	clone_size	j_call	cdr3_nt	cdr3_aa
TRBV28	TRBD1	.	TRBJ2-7	TGTGCCAGCAGTTTACTATTGGGGGGGGACAGGGTGTACGAGCAGTACTTC	CASSLLLGGDRVYEQYF
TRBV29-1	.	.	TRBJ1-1	TGCAGCGGTATGTTGGGCGACCGAGCTTTCTTT	CSGMLGDRAFF
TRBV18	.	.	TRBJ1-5	TGTGCCAGCTCACCACCTAACAGCTATAGCAATCAGCCCCAGCATTTT	CASSPPNSYSNQPQHF
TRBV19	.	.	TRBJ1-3	TGTGCCAGTAGTATCGGGGGGCTCTATGGAAACACCATATATTTT	CASSIGGLYGNTIYF
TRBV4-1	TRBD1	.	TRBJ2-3	TGCGCCAGCAGCCAAGATTTAGGGGGACAGGGGATCGATACGCAGTATTTT	CASSQDLGGQGIDTQYF
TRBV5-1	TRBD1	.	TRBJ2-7	TGCGCCAGCAACGACAGGGGAGCGGAGTGGGGCTCCTACGAGCAGTACTTC	CASNDRGAEWGSYEQYF
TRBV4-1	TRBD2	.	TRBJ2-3	TGCGCCAGCAGCCAAGATCAAGCTAGCGGAGGCACAGATACGCAGTATTTT	CASSQDQASGGTDTQYF
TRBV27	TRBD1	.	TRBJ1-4	TGTGCCAGCAGTTCAGGGGGGCGGTCAAATGAAAAACTGTTTTTT	CASSSGGRSNEKLFF
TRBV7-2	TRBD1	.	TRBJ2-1	TGTGCCAGCAGCTTGAGAGGGACAGACTACAATGAGCAGTTCTTC	CASSLRGTDYNEQFF
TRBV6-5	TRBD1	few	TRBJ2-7	TGTGCCAGCAGTTACTCCGGGACAGGGGGCCGCGAGCAGTACTTC	CASSYSGTGGREQYF
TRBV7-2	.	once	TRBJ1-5	TGTGCCAGCAGCTTAGGCGGGGTCGGCAATCAGCCCCAGCATTTT	CASSLGGVGNQPQHF
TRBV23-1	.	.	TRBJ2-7	TGCGCCAGCAGTCAATACGGCAGGGGAAGCGAGCAGTACTTC	CASSQYGRGSEQYF
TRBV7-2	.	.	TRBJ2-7	TGTGCCAGCAGCCCAGTCGGGGCGTCCGAGCAGTACTTC	CASSPVGASEQYF
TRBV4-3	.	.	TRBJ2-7	TGCGCCAGCAGCCAAGAAGGTAGCGAAGTCTACGAGCAGTACTTC	CASSQEGSEVYEQYF
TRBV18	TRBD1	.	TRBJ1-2	TGTGCCAGCTCACCAGGCCAGGGGGCGAAGGGCTACACCTTC	CASSPGQGAKGYTF
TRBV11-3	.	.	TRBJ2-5	TGTGCCAGCAGCACCCGGAAAGAGACCCAGTACTTC	CASSTRKETQYF
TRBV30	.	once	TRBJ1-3	TGTGCCTGGAGTGAGGGACAAACCTCTGGAAACACCATATATTTT	CAWSEGQTSGNTIYF
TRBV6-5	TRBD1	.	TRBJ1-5	TGTGCCAGCAGAGGGACAGGGGGCAGTCAGCCCCAGCATTTT	CASRGTGGSQPQHF
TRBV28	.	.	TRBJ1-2	TGTGCCAGCAGTTTGACCTCGGCAGCTACCTATGGCTACACCTTC	CASSLTSAATYGYTF
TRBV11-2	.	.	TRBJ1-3	TGTGCCAGCACCATACGCGCGGGGAGCTCTGGAAACACCATATATTTT	CASTIRAGSSGNTIYF
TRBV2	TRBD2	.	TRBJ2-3	TGTGCCAGCAACTCGGCGGGAGGACTAGATACGCAGTATTTT	CASNSAGGLDTQYF
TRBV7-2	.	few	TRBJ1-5	TGTGCCAGCAGCTTAGAACAGGGCTTCAATCAGCCCCAGCATTTT	CASSLEQGFNQPQHF
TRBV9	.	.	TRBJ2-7	TGTGCCAGCAGCGTAGACCGCACGGGTTACGAGCAGTACTTC	CASSVDRTGYEQYF
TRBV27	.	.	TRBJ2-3	TGTGCCAGCAGTCCGGGCCCCCCAGATACGCAGTATTTT	CASSPGPPDTQYF
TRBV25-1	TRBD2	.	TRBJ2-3	TGTGCCAGCAGTGCCTGGGCGGGAGGCACAGATACGCAGTATTTT	CASSAWAGGTDTQYF
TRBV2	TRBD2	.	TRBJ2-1	TGTGCCAGCAGACTAGCGGTGGTGGGTGAGCAGTTCTTC	CASRLAVVGEQFF
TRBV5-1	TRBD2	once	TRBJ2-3	TGCGCCAGCAGCTCTGCGGGAGCGAACACAGATACGCAGTATTTT	CASSSAGANTDTQYF
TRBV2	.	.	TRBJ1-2	TGTGCCAGCAGAAGACAGACAACCTATGGCTACACCTTC	CASRRQTTYGYTF
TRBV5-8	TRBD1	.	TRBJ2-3	TGTGCCAGCACCCAGGAAGGGGGCCCAACAGATACGCAGTATTTT	CASTQEGGPTDTQYF
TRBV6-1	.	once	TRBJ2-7	TGTGCCAGCAGCCTTAGCTCCTACGAGCAGTACTTC	CASSLSSYEQYF
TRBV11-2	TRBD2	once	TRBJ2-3	TGTGCCAGCAGCTTAGGAAAACTAATGACTAGCGGGAGGACAGATACGCAGTATTTT	CASSLGKLMTSGRTDTQYF
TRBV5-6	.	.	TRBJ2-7	TGTGCCAGCAGCTTGGATGGATGCTTGGGTACTAGCTGCTACGAGCAGTACTTC	CASSLDGCLGTSCYEQYF
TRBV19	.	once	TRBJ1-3	TGTGCCAGTAGTATCCCCCGGGCAGACAGGAACACCATATATTTT	CASSIPRADRNTIYF
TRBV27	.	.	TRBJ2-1	TGTGCCAGCAGCCCTTTCCAGGGCCTAAATGAGCAGTTCTTC	CASSPFQGLNEQFF
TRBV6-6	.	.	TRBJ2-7	TGTGCCAGCACCCCGAGGGACGAGCAGTACTTC	CASTPRDEQYF
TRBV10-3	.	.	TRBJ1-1	TGTGCCATCAGTGCCAGGAACACTGAAGCTTTCTTT	CAISARNTEAFF
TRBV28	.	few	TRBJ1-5	TGTGCCAGCAGTTTCACCTCGCAGCCCCAGCATTTT	CASSFTSQPQHF
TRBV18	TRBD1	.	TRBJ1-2	TGTGCCAGCTCATCCAACACAGGGGGCGAAGGTTATGGCTACACCTTC	CASSSNTGGEGYGYTF
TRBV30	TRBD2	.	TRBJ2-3	TGTGCCTGGAGAGCCTCCGCGGGGGGGGCGCAGTATTTT	CAWRASAGGAQYF
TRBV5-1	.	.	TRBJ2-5	TGCGCCAGCAGCTCGAACCCGACCAGGGTCCAAGAGACCCAGTACTTC	CASSSNPTRVQETQYF
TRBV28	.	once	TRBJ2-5	TGTGCCAGCAGTTTATTGAGGGGAGGTGAGACCCAGTACTTC	CASSLLRGGETQYF
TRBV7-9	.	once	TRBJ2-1	TGTGCCAGCAGCTCGAACCCGAATATACAGGGCAATGAGCAGTTCTTC	CASSSNPNIQGNEQFF
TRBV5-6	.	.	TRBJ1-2	TGTGCCAGCAGCTTGGTTAACTATGGCTACACCTTC	CASSLVNYGYTF
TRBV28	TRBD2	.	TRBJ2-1	TGTGCCAGCAGTCCCCTGGGGAGGGCCTATGAGCAGTTCTTC	CASSPLGRAYEQFF
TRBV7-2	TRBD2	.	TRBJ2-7	TGTGCCAGCAGCTTTACTAGCGGGAGTGTCGAGCAGTACTTC	CASSFTSGSVEQYF
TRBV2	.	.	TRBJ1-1	TGTGCCAGCAGGGGGGCCCGCACTGAAGCTTTCTTT	CASRGARTEAFF
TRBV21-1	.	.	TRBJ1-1	TGTGCCAGCAGCCCCCGGGACGGGAACACTGAAGCTTTCTTT	CASSPRDGNTEAFF
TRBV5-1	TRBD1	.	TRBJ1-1	TGCGCCAGCAGCTTGGAAGGCAGGGGGTTAAGCACTGAAGCTTTCTTT	CASSLEGRGLSTEAFF
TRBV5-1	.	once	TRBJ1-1	TGCGCCAGCAGCTTGGCCGGGAGGGGTGACACTGAAGCTTTCTTT	CASSLAGRGDTEAFF